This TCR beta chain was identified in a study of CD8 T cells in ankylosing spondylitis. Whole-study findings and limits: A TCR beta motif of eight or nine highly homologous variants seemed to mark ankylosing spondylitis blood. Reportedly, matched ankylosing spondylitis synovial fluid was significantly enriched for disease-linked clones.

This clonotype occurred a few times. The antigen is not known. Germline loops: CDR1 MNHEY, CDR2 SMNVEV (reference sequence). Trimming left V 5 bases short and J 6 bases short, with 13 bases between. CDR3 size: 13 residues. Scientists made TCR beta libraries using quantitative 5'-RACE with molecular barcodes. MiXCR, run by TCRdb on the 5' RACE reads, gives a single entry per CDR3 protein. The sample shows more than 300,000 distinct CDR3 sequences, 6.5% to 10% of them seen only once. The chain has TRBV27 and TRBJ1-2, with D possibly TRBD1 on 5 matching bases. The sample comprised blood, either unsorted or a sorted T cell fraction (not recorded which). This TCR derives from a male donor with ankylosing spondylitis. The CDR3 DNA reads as TGTGCCAGCAGTGAGGGACCCCCAAATGGCTACACCTTC. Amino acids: CASSEGPPNGYTF.